These 27 T cell receptor beta chains originate from one sample sequenced in a study of identical twins. TCRdb redid the calling of the 5' RACE reads with MiXCR, one entry per CDR3 protein. The sample contains roughly 630,000 distinct CDR3 sequences, less than 9% of which appear only once. This sample also appeared in a second study, on yellow fever vaccine responses in identical twins.

The sequencing input was PBMCs. These receptors originate from a woman between 18 and 30 years old in good health.

The J gene is TRBJ1-6, the V gene TRBV20-1; TRBD1 is a possible D gene (6 bases). V gave up 1 base and J gave up 6 bases, with 13 bases separating them. This CDR3 spans 15 amino acids. Per germline, CDR1 DFQATT and CDR2 SNEGSKA (reference sequence). The CDR3 DNA follows: TGCAGTGCTAGAGTTAGTCTGGGGGCTAATTCACCCCTCCACTTT. It encodes CSARVSLGANSPLHF.

In its sample, this clonotype was seen a few times. This chain joins TRBV12-3 or TRBV12-4 and TRBJ1-2; no reliable D call. The length of the CDR3 is 13 residues. V was pared by 7 bases and J by 3 bases, with 12 bases between. DNA of the CDR3: TGTGCCAGCACCCCGAGAAGACACTATGGCTACACCTTC. It is translated as CASTPRRHYGYTF.

This clonotype turned up a few times. The V and J genes are TRBV7-6 and TRBJ2-3; D is unresolved. The CDR3 is made up of 15 amino acids. The germline V gene encodes CDR1 SGHVS and CDR2 FNYEAQ. Trimming pared 4 bases from V and 2 bases from J, leaving 13 bases between. The CDR3 sequence is CASSSQPLLTDTQYF. CDR3 nucleotides: TGTGCCAGCAGCTCTCAGCCGTTGCTCACAGATACGCAGTATTTT. The variable domain in full, with the rest retrieved from reference TRBV7-6 and TRBJ2-3, is GAGVSQSPRYKVTKRGQDVALRCDPISGHVSLYWYRQALGQGPEFLTYFNYEAQQDKSGLPNDRFSAERPEGSISTLTIQRTEQRDSAMYRCASSSQPLLTDTQYFGPGTRLTVL.

This clonotype has a handful of counts. The rearrangement joins TRBV11-2 to TRBJ2-2; 7 positions agree with TRBD2. Germline CDR1 and CDR2: SGHAT and FQNNGV. The CDR3 runs 15 residues. The V segment lost 6 bases and the J segment 7 bases; nucleotides outside the gene matches: 11. DNA for the CDR3: TGTGCCAGCAGTTCCAGCGGGACCCGCGACGGGGAGCTGTTTTTT. Amino acids: CASSSSGTRDGELFF.

The chain uses TRBV5-1 and TRBJ2-7, with 11 bases lining up with TRBD1. The CDR3 is 14 residues long. V lost 2 bases to trimming and J lost 7 bases; unmatched junction nucleotides: 5. Germline-derived CDR1 and CDR2 are SGHRS and YFSETQ. CDR3 loop: CASSFRDRGFEQYF. The CDR3 bases are TGCGCCAGCAGCTTCCGGGACAGGGGGTTTGAGCAGTACTTC.

This clonotype was detected only a few times. This chain uses TRBV5-1 with TRBJ2-3; no clear D gene. The germline V and J ends were trimmed by 4 bases and 0 bases, with 9 bases remaining between them. Germline assignment: CDR1 SGHRS and CDR2 YFSETQ. The CDR3 consists of 14 residues. The CDR3 sequence: CASSPRDSTDTQYF. The CDR3 bases are TGCGCCAGCAGCCCCAGAGACAGCACAGATACGCAGTATTTT.

As concerns this clonotype: A much larger clone is a single base away; this may be a read error. The chain recombines TRBV11-2 with TRBJ2-7; 8 positions match TRBD2. CDR1 and CDR2 (germline): SGHAT, FQNNGV. With V trimmed by 3 bases and J by 2 bases, 6 bases remained unmatched. CDR3 length equals 15 residues. CDR3 residues: CASSFTSGCTYEQYF. As DNA, the CDR3 is TGTGCCAGCAGCTTTACTAGCGGTTGCACCTACGAGCAGTACTTC.

As regards this clonotype: A much larger clone lies one base from this, so it may be a read error. The rearrangement joins TRBV10-3 to TRBJ2-1, with D hard to call. The germline gives CDR1 ENHRY, CDR2 SYGVKD. The CDR3 length is 11 residues. Trimming shortened V by 2 bases and J by 8 bases, and 4 bases separated the two germline ends. CDR3 in DNA: TGTGCCATCAGTGAGCTTGATGAGCAGTTCTTC. Its protein is CAISELDEQFF.

This clonotype was seen at least ten times. The V call is TRBV2, the J call TRBJ2-1; the match to TRBD1 covers 7 bases. The CDR3 runs to 13 residues. The junction had 4 bases not matched to a gene; V was cut back by 6 bases and J by 5 bases. Looked up from germline, CDR1 is SNHLY and CDR2 is FYNNEI. CDR3 protein: CASRRGPDNEQFF. The CDR3 nucleotides read TGTGCCAGCAGGAGGGGGCCGGACAATGAGCAGTTCTTC.

This clonotype was counted only a few times. This chain joins TRBV6-5 and TRBJ2-5; 7 bases map to TRBD1. Trimming cost V 2 bases and J 1 base; bases outside gene matches: 4. CDR3 length: 15 residues. Germline loops: CDR1 MNHEY, CDR2 SVGAGI. CDR3 bases: TGTGCCAGCAGTTACCTGACAGGGCCCCAAGAGACCCAGTACTTC. It codes for CASSYLTGPQETQYF.

The chain recombines TRBV5-1 with TRBJ2-5, with D possibly called TRBD1 or TRBD2 (5 bases each). Between the trimmed V and J ends, which lost 4 bases and 0 bases, there was a span of 7 bases. The V gene's germline CDR1 is SGHRS and CDR2 YFSETQ. The length of the CDR3 is 13 residues. CDR3 nucleotide sequence: TGCGCCAGCAGCAGGGACGACCAAGAGACCCAGTACTTC. It codes for CASSRDDQETQYF. The full variable domain, its missing parts supplied by reference TRBV5-1 and TRBJ2-5, is KAGVTQTPRYLIKTRGQQVTLSCSPISGHRSVSWYQQTPGQGLQFLFEYFSETQRNKGNFPGRFSGRQFSNSRSEMNVSTLELGDSALYLCASSRDDQETQYFGPGTRLLVL.

This clonotype was counted many times. This rearrangement joins TRBV12-3 or TRBV12-4 to TRBJ1-1; the D is unclear. The CDR3 covers 12 residues. With 7 bases removed from V and 4 bases from J, the gap between germline ends came to 10 bases. CDR3: CASTHGGTEAFF. The CDR3 DNA sequence: TGTGCCAGCACCCACGGTGGCACTGAAGCTTTCTTT.

The CDR3 bases are TGCAGCGTCCGGGACAGGGGATTCTATGGCTACACCTTC. Translating it yields CSVRDRGFYGYTF. V usage is TRBV29-1 and J usage is TRBJ1-2; 10 nucleotides match TRBD1. Germline assignment: CDR1 SQVTM and CDR2 ANQGSEA. With 6 bases clipped from V and 4 bases from J, the junction kept 5 bases outside the gene matches. The CDR3 contains 13 residues.

This clonotype was detected ten times or more. The chain carries TRBV2 and TRBJ1-4; D possibly corresponds to TRBD1 (6 bases). The CDR3 is 14 residues long. Trimming shortened V by 6 bases and J by 4 bases, and 12 bases separated the two germline ends. Germline CDR1 and CDR2: SNHLY and FYNNEI. In nucleotides, the CDR3 is TGTGCCAGCAGAGAACAGGGTTATAATGAAAAACTGTTTTTT. Protein: CASREQGYNEKLFF.

Only a few counts were recorded for this clonotype. The rearrangement joins TRBV9 to TRBJ1-2, with D perhaps matching TRBD1 (6 bases). Trimming cost V 4 bases and J 8 bases, with 15 bases left between them. The CDR3 has 13 residues. The germline gives CDR1 SGDLS, CDR2 YYNGEE. The CDR3 coding sequence is TGTGCCAGCAGCCCGAGAGGGGGTGGCGGCTACACCTTC. Amino acid sequence: CASSPRGGGGYTF.

This rearrangement joins TRBV28 to TRBJ2-1; D is unclear. Germline V lookup: CDR1 MDHEN, CDR2 SYDVKM. V dropped 5 bases and J dropped 2 bases, with 19 bases sitting between them. The CDR3 has 17 amino acids. The CDR3 spells CASSPPLNLKAYNEQFF. CDR3 bases: TGTGCCAGCAGTCCACCGCTGAATCTGAAGGCCTACAATGAGCAGTTCTTC.

This clonotype was detected ten times or more. The rearrangement joins TRBV6-1 to TRBJ1-6, with TRBD1 identical over 10 bases. Germline V gene data show CDR1 as MNHNS and CDR2 as SASEGT. The CDR3 loop spans 16 amino acids. V shed 6 bases, J shed 5 bases, and the junction held 7 bases outside the gene matches. The DNA for the CDR3 is TGTGCCAGCAGAAGACAGGGGGCGAACAATAATTCACCCCTCCACTTT. This translates into CASRRQGANNNSPLHF.

The chain uses TRBV29-1 and TRBJ1-2, with 9 nucleotides matching TRBD1. Germline CDR1 reads SQVTM; CDR2 reads ANQGSEA. Unmatched junction bases numbered 11, after V lost 7 bases and J lost 8 bases. CDR3 length: 13 residues. CDR3 nucleotides: TGCAGCGCCGAGACAGGGGGGAGAAAAGGCTACACCTTC. Its translation is CSAETGGRKGYTF.

This clonotype was seen a few times. The rearrangement joins TRBV7-6 to TRBJ1-1; D unresolved. The germline V gene encodes CDR1 SGHVS and CDR2 FNYEAQ. This CDR3 contains 17 residues. Trimming shortened V by 1 base and J by 0 bases, and 15 bases separated the two germline ends. The CDR3 DNA reads as TGTGCCAGCAGCTTAGGCCCCGCTAGGTCCCTGAACACTGAAGCTTTCTTT. Amino acid sequence: CASSLGPARSLNTEAFF.

The table lists this clonotype with many counts. This chain links TRBV11-2 with TRBJ2-5, with TRBD1 identical over 7 bases. There are 15 residues in the CDR3. J lost 5 bases, V lost 0 bases, and 6 bases had no gene match. CDR1 and CDR2 (germline): SGHAT, FQNNGV. The CDR3 DNA reads TGTGCCAGCAGCTTAGATAGGGGCAGGGGGGAGACCCAGTACTTC. Amino acids: CASSLDRGRGETQYF.

The chain couples TRBV20-1 to TRBJ2-1, with D possibly being TRBD2 (6 bases). Germline V gene lookup returns CDR1 DFQATT and CDR2 SNEGSKA (reference sequence). CDR3 length: 18 amino acids. Trimming took off 3 bases at V and 3 bases at J, with 24 bases between the two ends. CDR3 in amino acids: CSASRSLEIAAIYNEQFF. Written as DNA, the CDR3 is TGCAGTGCTAGTCGATCTCTAGAGATAGCGGCAATCTACAATGAGCAGTTCTTC.

This clonotype turned up a few times. This chain joins TRBV2 and TRBJ2-3, with 13 bases lining up with TRBD2. Germline V gene data show CDR1 as SNHLY and CDR2 as FYNNEI. After removal of 8 bases from V and 2 bases from J, the junction contained 4 bases not matched to a gene. This CDR3 comprises 15 residues. The CDR3 protein is CASGGTSGVTDTQYF. As DNA, the CDR3 is TGTGCCAGCGGAGGGACTAGCGGGGTCACAGATACGCAGTATTTT.

This clonotype was counted a few times. V and J are TRBV5-1 and TRBJ1-1, with 8 bases that match TRBD1. V dropped 3 bases and J dropped 1; count of bases not matched to a gene: 8. The CDR3 is 16 residues long. Germline loops: CDR1 SGHRS, CDR2 YFSETQ. The CDR3 loop reads CASSSDRGLGNTEAFF. CDR3 nucleotides: TGCGCCAGCAGCTCCGACAGGGGTTTGGGGAACACTGAAGCTTTCTTT.

This clonotype has more than one count but fewer than ten. V and J are TRBV5-1 and TRBJ2-5; 15 nucleotides match TRBD2. Unmatched junction bases numbered 5, after V lost 4 bases and J lost 4 bases. The V gene's germline CDR1 is SGHRS and CDR2 YFSETQ. The length of the CDR3 is 16 residues. The CDR3 bases are TGCGCCAGCAGCCCGGGACTAGCGGGGGGATCAGAGACCCAGTACTTC. The encoded protein is CASSPGLAGGSETQYF. Full variable domain (missing parts from reference TRBV5-1 and TRBJ2-5): KAGVTQTPRYLIKTRGQQVTLSCSPISGHRSVSWYQQTPGQGLQFLFEYFSETQRNKGNFPGRFSGRQFSNSRSEMNVSTLELGDSALYLCASSPGLAGGSETQYFGPGTRLLVL.

This chain uses TRBV6-1 with TRBJ2-1; D possibly matches TRBD1 or TRBD2 (7 bases each). This CDR3 is 15 amino acids long. Germline V gene sequence: CDR1 MNHNS, CDR2 SASEGT. V gave up 7 bases and J gave up 6 bases, with 19 bases separating them. CDR3 in DNA: TGTGCCAGCACCAGTACAGGGGCGGGAGTCAATGAGCAGTTCTTC. It translates to CASTSTGAGVNEQFF.

This rearrangement joins TRBV7-2 to TRBJ2-3; 7 bases are a match to TRBD2. After removal of 3 bases from V and 2 bases from J, the junction contained 2 bases not matched to a gene. The CDR3 is 14 residues long. Germline loops: CDR1 SGHTA, CDR2 FQGNSA. CDR3 nucleotides: TGTGCCAGCAGCTTCGGACTAGTCACAGATACGCAGTATTTT. It is translated as CASSFGLVTDTQYF.

This sequence joins TRBV19 and TRBJ2-6, with D perhaps matching TRBD2 (6 bases). CDR3 length equals 18 residues. V was shortened by 8 bases and J by 0 bases, with 20 bases between the two germline ends. Germline CDR1 and CDR2: LNHDA and SQIVND (reference sequence). The DNA for the CDR3 is TGTGCCAGTGCGAACCCCGGGACTGCGATCTCTGGGGCCAACGTCCTGACTTTC. Its translation: CASANPGTAISGANVLTF.